This T cell receptor beta chain stems from a study of blood T cell repertoires in COVID-19. At the level of the study: Acute and convalescent COVID-19 samples came from the United States, Italy and Spain.

Authors' processing steps: Reference gene primer amplification yielded estimated nucleated cell counts. The data were produced by immunoSEQ multiplex PCR, yet TCRdb's version contains in-frame clones alone and is incomplete. V, J and clone size are those of that table, while D and trimming were read from the DNA. The sample contains tens of thousands of clones, around four fifths of which appear only once. The CDR3 totals 15 residues. The V end was cut by 1 base, the J end by 8 bases, with 20 bases between. Germline CDR1 GTSNPN, CDR2 SVGIG (reference sequence). This clone was detected once. Sequencing input: peripheral blood. This receptor was identified in an elderly woman with acute or convalescent COVID-19. The V call is TRBV30, the J call TRBJ1-2, with no clear D. This chain's CDR3 is CAWSAEATPSKGYTF. For the CDR3, the DNA is TGTGCCTGGAGTGCGGAGGCCACTCCGTCGAAGGGCTACACCTTC.